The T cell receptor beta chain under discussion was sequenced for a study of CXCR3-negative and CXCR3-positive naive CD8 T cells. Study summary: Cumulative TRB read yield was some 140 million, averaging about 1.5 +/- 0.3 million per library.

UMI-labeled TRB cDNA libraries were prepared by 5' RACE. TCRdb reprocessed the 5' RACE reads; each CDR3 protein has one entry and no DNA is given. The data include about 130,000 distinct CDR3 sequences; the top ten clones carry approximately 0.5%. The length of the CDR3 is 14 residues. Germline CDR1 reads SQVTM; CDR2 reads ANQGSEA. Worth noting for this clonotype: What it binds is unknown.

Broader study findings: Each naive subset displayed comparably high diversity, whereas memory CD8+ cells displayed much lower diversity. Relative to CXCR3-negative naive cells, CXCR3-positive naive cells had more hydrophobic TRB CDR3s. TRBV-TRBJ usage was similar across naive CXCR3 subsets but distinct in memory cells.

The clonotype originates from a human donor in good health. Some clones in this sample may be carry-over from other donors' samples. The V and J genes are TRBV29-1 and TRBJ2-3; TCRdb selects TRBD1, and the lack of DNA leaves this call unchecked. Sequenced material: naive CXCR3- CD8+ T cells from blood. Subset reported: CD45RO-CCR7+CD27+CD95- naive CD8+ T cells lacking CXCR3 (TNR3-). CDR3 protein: CSVAPGLRTDTQYF.